These 14 T cell receptor beta chains were all obtained from the same sample, sequenced in a study of shared clonotypes between healthy human individuals (dated by TCRdb to 2018 to 2021). Receptors were amplified or captured by the immunoSEQ multiplex PCR assay. This immuneACCESS table, as held by TCRdb, lists in-frame sequences with V and J called but not all clones. Of the missing ones, under half trace to an unresolved V gene in checked studies; the others have no known cause. The sample table shows about 480,000 clones, and roughly 85% are seen once. The ten largest clones take up about 12% of the sample. The sample comprised PBMCs. The receptors were gathered from a woman in her thirties or forties in good health. Some clones in this sample may be carry-over from other donors' samples.

The CDR3 region is CAISEGTGELFF. The CDR3 nucleotides are TGTGCCATCAGTGAAGGCACCGGGGAGCTGTTTTTT. The chain employs TRBV10-3 and TRBJ2-2; D gene ambiguous. CDR3 length: 12 residues. The germline gives CDR1 ENHRY, CDR2 SYGVKD. The V end lost 3 bases, the J end lost 4 bases, and 3 bases lay between the germline ends.

The chain uses TRBV5-1 and TRBJ2-3; D is possibly TRBD1 (6 bases). The CDR3 is made up of 15 amino acids. Trimming cost V 0 bases and J 3 bases, with 11 bases left between them. Germline assignment: CDR1 SGHRS and CDR2 YFSETQ. Here the CDR3 reads CASSLEDSGTDTQYF. The CDR3 DNA sequence: TGCGCCAGCAGCTTGGAGGACAGTGGAACAGATACGCAGTATTTT.

On this clone itself: The junction differs from germline at one of its ends, possibly a read error. At the DNA level, this CDR3 is encoded by other sequences in the same sample as well. The rearrangement uses TRBV30 and TRBJ2-7; D remains ambiguous. CDR1 is GTSNPN, CDR2 SVGIG, per germline (reference sequence). The CDR3 runs to 11 residues. Here the CDR3 reads CAWSGPYEQYF. The CDR3 coding sequence is TGTGCCTGGAGTGGACCCTATGAGCAGTACTTC.

The V gene is TRBV7-8, the J gene TRBJ2-7; 7 bases line up with TRBD1. This CDR3 is built from 16 residues. The germline V gene has CDR1 SGHVS and CDR2 FQNEAQ. V shed 5 bases and J 2 bases; nucleotides not matched to a gene: 12. CDR3: CASSQQGSARTYEQYF. Here the CDR3 DNA reads TGTGCCAGCAGCCAACAGGGGTCGGCCAGAACCTACGAGCAGTACTTC.

This clone has more than one count but fewer than ten. The chain couples TRBV7-3 to TRBJ1-2, with D unresolved. V lost 5 bases and J lost 0, with 10 bases in between. The CDR3 spans 14 residues. The germline CDR1 and CDR2 sequences are SGHTA and FQGTGA. The CDR3 loop is CASSPFASNYGYTF. The CDR3 DNA sequence: TGTGCCAGCAGCCCCTTCGCCTCTAACTATGGCTACACCTTC. The entire variable domain, with the rest obtained from reference TRBV7-3 and TRBJ1-2, is as follows: GAGVSQTPSNKVTEKGKYVELRCDPISGHTALYWYRQSLGQGPEFLIYFQGTGAADDSGLPNDRFFAVRPEGSVSTLKIQRTERGDSAVYLCASSPFASNYGYTFGSGTRLTVV.

The CDR3 sequence: CATQLTTGQGTDTQYF. CDR3 nucleotide sequence: TGTGCCACTCAACTTACAACCGGACAGGGCACAGATACGCAGTATTTT. The V call is TRBV25-1, the J call TRBJ2-3; the match to TRBD1 covers 7 bases. This CDR3 is 16 amino acids long. V shed 10 bases and J 1 base; nucleotides not matched to a gene: 14. Germline V lookup: CDR1 MGHDK, CDR2 SYGVNS.

This clone appeared a single time. The rearrangement links TRBV5-4 to TRBJ1-4; 8 bases fit TRBD1. Germline-derived CDR1 and CDR2 are SGHNT and YYREEE (reference sequence). This CDR3 is built from 13 residues. J was trimmed by 8 bases and V by 0 bases; bases with no gene match: 0. The CDR3 here is CASSLGQGEKLFF. CDR3 nucleotides: TGTGCCAGCAGCTTGGGACAGGGGGAAAAACTGTTTTTT. Full variable domain (missing parts from reference TRBV5-4 and TRBJ1-4): ETGVTQSPTHLIKTRGQQVTLRCSSQSGHNTVSWYQQALGQGPQFIFQYYREEENGRGNFPPRFSGLQFPNYSSELNVNALELDDSALYLCASSLGQGEKLFFGSGTQLSVL.

This clone was seen once. V usage is TRBV5-6 and J usage is TRBJ2-3; D not certain. Trimming left V 4 bases short and J 1 base short, with 13 bases between. The CDR3 runs 15 residues. Germline V CDR1 and CDR2: SGHDT, YYEEEE. CDR3 in DNA: TGTGCCAGCAGCCTCGACTTCCGTGGCACAGATACGCAGTATTTT. The encoded protein is CASSLDFRGTDTQYF. Combining the CDR3 with reference TRBV5-6 and TRBJ2-3 gives the whole variable domain DAGVTQSPTHLIKTRGQQVTLRCSPKSGHDTVSWYQQALGQGPQFIFQYYEEEERQRGNFPDRFSGHQFPNYSSELNVNALLLGDSALYLCASSLDFRGTDTQYFGPGTRLTVL.

The chain recombines TRBV2 with TRBJ2-2, with 9 nucleotides matching TRBD1. CDR1 SNHLY and CDR2 FYNNEI come from the germline V gene. The ends lost 8 bases at V and 7 bases at J; junction bases unmatched: 8. CDR3 size: 14 residues. The CDR3 region is CASSNRGLIGELFF. The DNA of the CDR3 is TGTGCCAGCTCGAACAGGGGGCTGATCGGGGAGCTGTTTTTT.

V gene TRBV25-1 combines with J gene TRBJ2-7; 10 bases are a match to TRBD2. The J segment lost 4 bases and the V segment lost 3 bases, leaving 9 bases of the junction unmatched. This CDR3 is built from 16 residues. Germline values: CDR1 MGHDK, CDR2 SYGVNS. The CDR3 here is CASSDPGTSVFYEQYF. CDR3 nucleotide sequence: TGTGCCAGCAGTGATCCCGGGACTAGCGTTTTTTACGAGCAGTACTTC.

V is TRBV27 and J is TRBJ2-7, with 10 bases identical to TRBD1. The CDR3 length is 15 residues. Losses at the gene ends were 5 bases for V and 6 bases for J; bases not matched to a gene: 10. Germline lookup yields CDR1 MNHEY and CDR2 SMNVEV (reference sequence). CDR3 in amino acids: CASSPTGTGVPEQYF. CDR3 in DNA: TGTGCCAGCAGTCCCACTGGGACAGGGGTTCCCGAGCAGTACTTC.

This chain joins TRBV28 and TRBJ1-5; TRBD1 might be the D (5 bases). V was trimmed by 7 bases and J by 7 bases, leaving 17 bases between them. This CDR3 is built from 14 residues. CDR1 and CDR2 from the germline V gene are MDHEN and SYDVKM. Here the CDR3 DNA reads TGTGCCAGCATAGGTGGGGGACTTGCACAGCCCCAGCATTTT. Translating gives CASIGGGLAQPQHF. Variable domain in full (rest from reference TRBV28 and TRBJ1-5): DVKVTQSSRYLVKRTGEKVFLECVQDMDHENMFWYRQDPGLGLRLIYFSYDVKMKEKGDIPEGYSVSREKKERFSLILESASTNQTSMYLCASIGGGLAQPQHFGDGTRLSIL.

The chain uses TRBV11-2 and TRBJ2-2; TRBD2 matches at 7 bases. CDR1 is SGHAT, CDR2 FQNNGV, per germline. The V and J ends lost 1 base and 10 bases, in that order; junction bases with no gene match: 3. The length of the CDR3 is 13 residues. Written as DNA, the CDR3 is TGTGCCAGCAGCTTAGTGGCGGGAGAGGAGCTGTTTTTT. Its translation: CASSLVAGEELFF.

The V and J genes are TRBV28 and TRBJ2-3; D uncertain. The germline gives CDR1 MDHEN, CDR2 SYDVKM. Trimming pared 2 bases from V and 1 base from J, leaving 7 bases between. This CDR3 region has 14 residues. This CDR3 reads CASSLNGGTDTQYF. The CDR3 DNA reads as TGTGCCAGCAGTTTAAATGGGGGCACAGATACGCAGTATTTT.